The entry below describes one T cell receptor beta chain. A primer matching the constant region was used to make TCR beta cDNA from 500 ng of total RNA. TCR beta libraries came from three nested multiplex PCR rounds using slightly modified ARM-PCR. For 10 cycles apiece, the opening two PCR rounds ran with TRBV1-TRBV30 forward primers and a C-beta reverse primer. TCRdb reprocessed the multiplex PCR reads via MiXCR and lists one record per CDR3 protein. The data show some 190,000 distinct CDR3 sequences, with around four fifths seen just once and roughly 18% held by the top ten. Scientists recovered RNA and DNA together from about 20-30 mg of unsorted bulk tissue. Primary liver carcinoma in the patients was surgically resected. These data come from a study of tumor-infiltrating lymphocytes in primary liver carcinoma. The CDR3 is made up of 12 amino acids. Between the trimmed V and J ends, which lost 8 bases and 11 bases, there was a span of 21 bases. Per germline, CDR1 SQVTM and CDR2 ANQGSEA.

This receptor was identified in a man in his forties or fifties with primary liver carcinoma and hepatitis B virus infection. Sequencing was carried out using tumor tissue from primary liver carcinoma. The V gene is TRBV29-1, the J gene TRBJ1-1; D possibly corresponds to TRBD1 (5 bases). CDR3 region: CSIGGGPREAFF. CDR3 nucleotides: TGCAGCATTGGCGGGGGTCCCAGGGAGGCTTTCTTT.